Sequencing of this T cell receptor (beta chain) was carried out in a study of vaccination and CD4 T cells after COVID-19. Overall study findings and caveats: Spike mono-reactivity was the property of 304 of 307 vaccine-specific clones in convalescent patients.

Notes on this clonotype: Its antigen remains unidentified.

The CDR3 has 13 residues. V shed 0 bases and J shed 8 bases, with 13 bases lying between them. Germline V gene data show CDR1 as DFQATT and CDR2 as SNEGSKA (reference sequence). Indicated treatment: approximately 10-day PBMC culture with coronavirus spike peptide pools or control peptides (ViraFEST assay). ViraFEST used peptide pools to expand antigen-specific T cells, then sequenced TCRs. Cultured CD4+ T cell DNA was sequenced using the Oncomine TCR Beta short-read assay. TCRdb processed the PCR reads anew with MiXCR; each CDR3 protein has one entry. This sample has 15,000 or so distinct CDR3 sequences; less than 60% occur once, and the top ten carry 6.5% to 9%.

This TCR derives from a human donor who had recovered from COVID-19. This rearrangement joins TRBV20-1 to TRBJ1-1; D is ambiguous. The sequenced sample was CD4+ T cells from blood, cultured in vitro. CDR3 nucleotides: TGCAGTGCTAGAGAGAGGTGGCGACAAGAAGCTTTCTTT. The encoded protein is CSARERWRQEAFF.